This T cell receptor beta chain was documented in a study of cytomegalovirus exposure and HLA in healthy donors. Overall study findings and caveats: Further analysis, carried out later, found HLA-associated TCR beta chains more clonally expanded than equally common other chains. Three CMV-associated chains proved CMV antigen-specific in vitro.

The PCR used 60 Vbeta and 13 Jbeta primers. Only in-frame clones appear in the TCRdb table, and some are missing; sequencing was by immunoSEQ multiplex PCR. Counted here are tens of thousands of clones, approximately 84% occurring once; the ten biggest clones make up 2.1%. Of note for this clone: Its antigen is currently unknown.

The material sequenced was PBMCs. The sequence was obtained from a man aged 18 to 30 in good health and CMV-seronegative.

This chain's CDR3 is CASSLRMGTGAKAEAFF. CDR3 nucleotide sequence: TGCGCCAGCAGCTTGAGGATGGGGACAGGGGCCAAGGCTGAAGCTTTCTTT. The chain recombines TRBV5-1 with TRBJ1-1; 10 bases agree with TRBD1. This CDR3 is built from 17 residues. V shed 1 base, J shed 6 bases, and the junction held 12 bases outside the gene matches. Looked up from germline, CDR1 is SGHRS and CDR2 is YFSETQ.